This TCR beta chain originates from a study of T cell repertoires in cytomegalovirus infection. TCRdb processed the reads anew with MiXCR; each CDR3 protein has one entry. The sample yields 250,000 or so distinct CDR3 sequences, roughly 9% seen once. This clonotype showed up many times. With V trimmed by 1 base and J by 5 bases, 2 bases remained unmatched. The V gene's germline CDR1 is SGHRS and CDR2 YFSETQ. CDR3 size: 14 residues. The specimen was PBMCs. The chain recombines TRBV5-1 with TRBJ2-1; 8 bases are a match to TRBD2. The receptor comes from a human donor in good health (CMV status not recorded). Some clones in this sample may be carry-over from other donors' samples. The CDR3 DNA sequence: TGCGCCAGCAGCTTGCCGCGGGGGGACAATGAGCAGTTCTTC. Its translation: CASSLPRGDNEQFF.